This T cell receptor beta chain was sequenced in a study of T cells in Graves' hyperthyroidism and ophthalmopathy. Study outcomes and limitations: From stable hyperthyroidism, ophthalmopathy was set apart by a 13 V-J model.

This clonotype was observed a handful of times. As yet, its antigen is unknown. It was RNA transcripts that yielded the amplified TCR beta CDR3 regions. HTBI primers were the set used in a first-round RT-PCR of the TCR CDR3. TCRdb ran MiXCR on the multiplex PCR reads and lists one entry per CDR3 protein. This sample has some 510,000 distinct CDR3 sequences, with around 46% found just once. This TCR was sampled from a woman aged 18-29 years with Graves' hyperthyroidism. Sample: peripheral blood or thyroid tissue (not recorded which).

CDR3 in DNA: TGTGCCAGCAGTTACTCGAACCGAGGGCCTATCTACGAGCAGTACTTC. This codes for CASSYSNRGPIYEQYF. The chain recombines TRBV2 with TRBJ2-7, with D possibly TRBD2 on 5 matching bases. Germline lookup yields CDR1 SNHLY and CDR2 FYNNEI. Trimming took 5 bases from V and 3 from J, leaving 20 bases between them. The CDR3 contains 16 residues.